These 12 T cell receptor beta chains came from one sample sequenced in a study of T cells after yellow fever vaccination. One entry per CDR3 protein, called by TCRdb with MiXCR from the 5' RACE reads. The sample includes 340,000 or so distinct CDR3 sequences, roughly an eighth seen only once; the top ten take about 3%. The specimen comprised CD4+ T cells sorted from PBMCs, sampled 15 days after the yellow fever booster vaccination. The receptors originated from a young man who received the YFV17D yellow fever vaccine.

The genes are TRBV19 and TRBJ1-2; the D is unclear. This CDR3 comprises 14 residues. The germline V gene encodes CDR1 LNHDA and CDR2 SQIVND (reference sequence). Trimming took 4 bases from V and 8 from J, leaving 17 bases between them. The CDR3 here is CASSTGSVLGGYTF. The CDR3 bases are TGTGCCAGTAGTACAGGATCGGTGTTAGGCGGCTACACCTTC.

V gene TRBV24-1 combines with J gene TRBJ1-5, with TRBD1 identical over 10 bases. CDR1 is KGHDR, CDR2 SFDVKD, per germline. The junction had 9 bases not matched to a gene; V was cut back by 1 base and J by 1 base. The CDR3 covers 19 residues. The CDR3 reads CATSDLETGGGRSNQPQHF. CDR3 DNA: TGTGCCACCAGTGATTTAGAGACAGGGGGCGGTCGGAGCAATCAGCCCCAGCATTTT.

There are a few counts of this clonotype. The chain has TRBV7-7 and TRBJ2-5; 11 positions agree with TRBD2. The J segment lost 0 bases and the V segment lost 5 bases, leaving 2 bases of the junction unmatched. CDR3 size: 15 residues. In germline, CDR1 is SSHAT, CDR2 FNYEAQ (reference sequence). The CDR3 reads CASSVLAGDQETQYF. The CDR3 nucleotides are TGTGCCAGCAGCGTACTAGCGGGGGACCAAGAGACCCAGTACTTC.

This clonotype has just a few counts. CDR3 protein: CAISGQGISEKLFF. The CDR3 bases are TGTGCCATCAGCGGACAGGGGATTAGCGAAAAACTGTTTTTT. This chain links TRBV10-3 with TRBJ1-4, with TRBD1 matching 9 bases. The CDR3 spans 14 residues. CDR1 is ENHRY, CDR2 SYGVKD, per germline. V trimming: 6 bases; J trimming: 8 bases; junction bases outside the gene matches: 7.

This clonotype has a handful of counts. The CDR3 here is CASSHGVRDRGNYEQYF. The CDR3, as DNA: TGTGCCAGCAGCCACGGCGTTCGAGACAGGGGAAACTACGAGCAGTACTTC. The J gene is TRBJ2-7, the V gene TRBV4-2, with TRBD1 matching 8 bases. V was clipped by 3 bases and J by 3 bases; unmatched bases: 13. Germline V lookup: CDR1 LGHNA, CDR2 YNFKEQ. The CDR3 is 17 amino acids.

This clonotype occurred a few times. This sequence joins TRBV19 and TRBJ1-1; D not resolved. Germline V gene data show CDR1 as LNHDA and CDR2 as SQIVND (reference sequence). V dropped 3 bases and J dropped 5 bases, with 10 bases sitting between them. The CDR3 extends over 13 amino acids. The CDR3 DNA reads TGTGCCAGTAGTATCGTACCTTCGACTGAAGCTTTCTTT. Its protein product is CASSIVPSTEAFF.

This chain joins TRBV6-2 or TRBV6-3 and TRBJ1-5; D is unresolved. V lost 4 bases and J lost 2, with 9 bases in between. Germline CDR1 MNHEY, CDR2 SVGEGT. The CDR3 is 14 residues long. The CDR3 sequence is CASSWPIGNQPQHF. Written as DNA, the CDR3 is TGTGCCAGCAGTTGGCCTATTGGCAATCAGCCCCAGCATTTT.

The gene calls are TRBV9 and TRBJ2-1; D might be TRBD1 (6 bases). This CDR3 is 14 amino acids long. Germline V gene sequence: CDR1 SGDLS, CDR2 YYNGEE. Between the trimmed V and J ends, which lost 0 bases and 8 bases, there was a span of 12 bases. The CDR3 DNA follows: TGTGCCAGCAGCGTAGGGGTGGGGGCAGATGAGCAGTTCTTC. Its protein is CASSVGVGADEQFF.

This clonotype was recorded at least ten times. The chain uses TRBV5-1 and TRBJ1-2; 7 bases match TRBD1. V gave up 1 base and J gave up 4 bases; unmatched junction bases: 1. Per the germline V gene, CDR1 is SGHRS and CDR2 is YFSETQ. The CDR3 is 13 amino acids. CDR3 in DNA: TGCGCCAGCAGCTTGCCAGGGGGCTATGGCTACACCTTC. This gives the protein CASSLPGGYGYTF. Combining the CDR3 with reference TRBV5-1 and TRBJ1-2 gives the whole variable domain KAGVTQTPRYLIKTRGQQVTLSCSPISGHRSVSWYQQTPGQGLQFLFEYFSETQRNKGNFPGRFSGRQFSNSRSEMNVSTLELGDSALYLCASSLPGGYGYTFGSGTRLTVV.

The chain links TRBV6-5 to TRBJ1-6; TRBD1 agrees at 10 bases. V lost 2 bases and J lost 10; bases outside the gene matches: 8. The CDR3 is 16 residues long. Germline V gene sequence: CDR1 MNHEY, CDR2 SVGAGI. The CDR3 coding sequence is TGTGCCAGCAGTTACGCCCCGGGACAGGGGCCCTCACCCCTCCACTTT. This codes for CASSYAPGQGPSPLHF.

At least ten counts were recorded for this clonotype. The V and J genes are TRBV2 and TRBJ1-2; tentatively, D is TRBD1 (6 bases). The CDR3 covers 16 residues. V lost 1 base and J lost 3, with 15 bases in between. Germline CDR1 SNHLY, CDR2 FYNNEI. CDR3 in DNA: TGTGCCAGCAGTGAAGTTGGGACTCCAGGGGACTATGGCTACACCTTC. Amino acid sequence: CASSEVGTPGDYGYTF.

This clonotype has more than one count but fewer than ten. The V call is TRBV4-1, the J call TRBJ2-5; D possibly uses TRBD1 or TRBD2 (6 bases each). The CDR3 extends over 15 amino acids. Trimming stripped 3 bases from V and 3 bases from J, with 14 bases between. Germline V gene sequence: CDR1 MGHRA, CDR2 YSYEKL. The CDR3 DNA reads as TGCGCCAGCAGCCATACGGGGGCAGGGGAAGAGACCCAGTACTTC. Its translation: CASSHTGAGEETQYF.